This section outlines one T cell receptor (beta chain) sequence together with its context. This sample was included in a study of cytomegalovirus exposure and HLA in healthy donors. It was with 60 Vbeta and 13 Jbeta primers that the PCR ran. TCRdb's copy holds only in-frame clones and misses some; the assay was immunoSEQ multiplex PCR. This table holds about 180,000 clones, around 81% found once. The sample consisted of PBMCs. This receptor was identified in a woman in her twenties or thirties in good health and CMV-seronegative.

The CDR3 protein is CASSLGTDFYEQYF. The CDR3 DNA reads as TGTGCCAGCAGCTTGGGGACGGACTTCTACGAGCAGTACTTC. The chain is built from TRBV5-6 and TRBJ2-7; possible D gene TRBD2, 5 bases. The CDR3 runs to 14 residues. Germline loops: CDR1 SGHDT, CDR2 YYEEEE. Trimming left V 0 bases short and J 3 bases short, with 10 bases between.